This TCR beta chain was recovered during a study of regulatory T cells in long-lasting Graves disease. Whole-study findings and limits: Segments TRBV28, TRBJ1-2 and TRBJ2-5 showed preferential usage in persistent disease. Public clonotype sharing was higher in persistent than newly diagnosed patients. Lower TCR diversity was seen in persistent Graves' patients than in newly diagnosed ones.

Germline CDR1 is SNHLY and CDR2 is FYNNEI. The CDR3 runs 14 residues. V lost 7 bases to trimming and J lost 1 base, with 13 bases between them. Many counts were recorded for this clonotype. Its antigen remains unknown. The authors built TCR beta libraries using iRepertoire HTBI primers and Arm-PCR of CDR3 regions. TCRdb passed the multiplex PCR reads through MiXCR, listing each CDR3 protein once. The sample holds fewer than 600,000 distinct CDR3 sequences, under 25% seen once. Stated time point: persistent/refractory GD, antithyroid drugs over 5 years with positive TRAb. PBMC RNA served as the TCR library source.

The sequence derives from a female donor with Graves disease. Material: peripheral blood mononuclear cells (PBMCs), obtained when the disease was refractory, from a patient treated with antithyroid drugs. The V call is TRBV2, the J call TRBJ1-1, with D possibly TRBD1 on 5 matching bases. The CDR3 DNA sequence: TGTGCCAGCATTCCTTTGGACAAGAACACTGAAGCTTTCTTT. The encoded protein is CASIPLDKNTEAFF.